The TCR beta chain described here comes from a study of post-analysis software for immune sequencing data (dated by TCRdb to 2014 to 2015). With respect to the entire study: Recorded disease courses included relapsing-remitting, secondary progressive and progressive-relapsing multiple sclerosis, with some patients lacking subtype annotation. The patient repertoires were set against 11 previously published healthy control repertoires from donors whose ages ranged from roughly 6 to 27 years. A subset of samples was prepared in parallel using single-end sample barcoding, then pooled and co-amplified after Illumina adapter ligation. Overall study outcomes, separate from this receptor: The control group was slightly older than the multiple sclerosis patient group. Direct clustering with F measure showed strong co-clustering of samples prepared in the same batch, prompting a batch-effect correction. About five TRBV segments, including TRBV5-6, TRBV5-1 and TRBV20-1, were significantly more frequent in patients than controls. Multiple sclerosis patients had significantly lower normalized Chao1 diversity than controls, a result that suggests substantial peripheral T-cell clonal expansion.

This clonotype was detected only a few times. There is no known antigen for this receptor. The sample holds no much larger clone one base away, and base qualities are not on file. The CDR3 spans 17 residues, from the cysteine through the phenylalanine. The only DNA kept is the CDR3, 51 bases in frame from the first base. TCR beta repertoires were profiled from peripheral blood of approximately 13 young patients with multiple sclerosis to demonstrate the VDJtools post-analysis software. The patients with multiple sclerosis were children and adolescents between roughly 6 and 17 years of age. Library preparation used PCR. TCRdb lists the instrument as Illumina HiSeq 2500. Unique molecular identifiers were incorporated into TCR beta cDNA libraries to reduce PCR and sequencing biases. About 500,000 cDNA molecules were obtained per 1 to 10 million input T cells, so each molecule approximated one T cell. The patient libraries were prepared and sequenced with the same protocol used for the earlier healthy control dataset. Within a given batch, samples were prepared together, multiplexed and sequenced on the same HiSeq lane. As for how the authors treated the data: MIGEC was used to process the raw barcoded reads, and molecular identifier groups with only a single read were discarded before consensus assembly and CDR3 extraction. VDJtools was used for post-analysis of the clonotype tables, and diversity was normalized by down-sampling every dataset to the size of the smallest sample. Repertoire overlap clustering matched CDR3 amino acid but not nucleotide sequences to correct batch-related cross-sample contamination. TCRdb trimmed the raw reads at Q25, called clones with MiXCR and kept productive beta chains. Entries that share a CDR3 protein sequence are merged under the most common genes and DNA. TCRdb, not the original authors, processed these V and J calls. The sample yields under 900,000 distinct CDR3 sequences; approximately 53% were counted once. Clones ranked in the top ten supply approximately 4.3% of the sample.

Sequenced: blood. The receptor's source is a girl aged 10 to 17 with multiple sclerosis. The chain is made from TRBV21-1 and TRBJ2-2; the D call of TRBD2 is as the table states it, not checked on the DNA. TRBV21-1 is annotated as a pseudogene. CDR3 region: CASILRTSGVNTGELFF. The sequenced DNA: TGTGCCAGCATTCTGAGGACTAGCGGGGTAAACACCGGGGAGCTGTTTTTT.